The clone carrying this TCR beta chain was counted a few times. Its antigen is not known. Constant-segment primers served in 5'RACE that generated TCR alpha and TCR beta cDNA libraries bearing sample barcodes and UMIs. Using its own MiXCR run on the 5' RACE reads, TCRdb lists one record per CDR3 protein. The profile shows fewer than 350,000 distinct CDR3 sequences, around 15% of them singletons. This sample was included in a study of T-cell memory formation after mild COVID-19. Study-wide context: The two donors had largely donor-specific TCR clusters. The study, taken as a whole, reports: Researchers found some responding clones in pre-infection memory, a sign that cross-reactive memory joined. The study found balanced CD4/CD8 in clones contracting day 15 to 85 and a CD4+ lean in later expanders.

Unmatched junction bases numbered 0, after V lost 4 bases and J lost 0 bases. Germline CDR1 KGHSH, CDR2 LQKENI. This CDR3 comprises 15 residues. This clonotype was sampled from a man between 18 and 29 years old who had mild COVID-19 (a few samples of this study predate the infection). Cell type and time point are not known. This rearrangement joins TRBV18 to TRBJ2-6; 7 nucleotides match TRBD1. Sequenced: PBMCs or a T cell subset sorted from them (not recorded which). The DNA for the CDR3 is TGTGCCAGCTCACGGGACAGCTCTGGGGCCAACGTCCTGACTTTC. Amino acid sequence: CASSRDSSGANVLTF.